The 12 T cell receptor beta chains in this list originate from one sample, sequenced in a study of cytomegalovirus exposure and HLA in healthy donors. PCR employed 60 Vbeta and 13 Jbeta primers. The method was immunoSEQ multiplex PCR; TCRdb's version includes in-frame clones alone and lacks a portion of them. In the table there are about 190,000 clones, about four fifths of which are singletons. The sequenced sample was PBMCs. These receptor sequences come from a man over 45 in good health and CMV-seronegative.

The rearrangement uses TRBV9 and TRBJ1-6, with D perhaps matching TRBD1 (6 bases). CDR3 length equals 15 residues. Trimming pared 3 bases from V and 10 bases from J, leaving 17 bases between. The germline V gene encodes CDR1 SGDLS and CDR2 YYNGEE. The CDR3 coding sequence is TGTGCCAGCAGCGGGACCCCGGGACACAGGTCACCCCTCCACTTT. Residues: CASSGTPGHRSPLHF.

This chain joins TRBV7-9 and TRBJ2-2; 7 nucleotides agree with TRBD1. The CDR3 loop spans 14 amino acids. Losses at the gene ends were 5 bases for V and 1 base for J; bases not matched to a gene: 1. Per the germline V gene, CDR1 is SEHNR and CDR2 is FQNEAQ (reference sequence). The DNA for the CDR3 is TGTGCCAGCAGCCGGACAGGGAACACCGGGGAGCTGTTTTTT. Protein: CASSRTGNTGELFF.

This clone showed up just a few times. The CDR3 is CAISEPRNTEAFF. The CDR3 bases are TGTGCCATCAGTGAACCGCGGAACACTGAAGCTTTCTTT. J is TRBJ1-1 and V is TRBV10-3; no firm D call. This CDR3 region has 13 residues. The ends were cut back, 3 bases at V and 1 base at J, with 6 bases in the middle. Germline V gene data show CDR1 as ENHRY and CDR2 as SYGVKD.

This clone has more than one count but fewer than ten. CDR3 in DNA: TGCAGCGCTGGACAGGGTCAGTATGGCTACACCTTC. Residues: CSAGQGQYGYTF. This rearrangement joins TRBV29-1 to TRBJ1-2; 8 positions match TRBD1. V lost 7 bases, J lost 5 bases, and 6 bases stayed unmatched. The CDR3 sequence is 12 residues long. The germline V gene encodes CDR1 SQVTM and CDR2 ANQGSEA.

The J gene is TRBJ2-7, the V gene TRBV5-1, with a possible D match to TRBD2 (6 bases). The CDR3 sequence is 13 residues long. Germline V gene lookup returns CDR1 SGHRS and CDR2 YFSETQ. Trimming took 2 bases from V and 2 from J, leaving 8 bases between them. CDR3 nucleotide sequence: TGCGCCAGCAGCTTCCCGGGGGCCTACGAGCAGTACTTC. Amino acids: CASSFPGAYEQYF.

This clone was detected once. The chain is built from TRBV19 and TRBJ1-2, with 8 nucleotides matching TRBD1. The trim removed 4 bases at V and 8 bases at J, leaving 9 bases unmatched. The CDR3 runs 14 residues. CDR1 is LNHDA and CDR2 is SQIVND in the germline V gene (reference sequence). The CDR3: CASSNQDRVGGYTF. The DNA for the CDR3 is TGTGCCAGTAGTAACCAGGACAGGGTCGGAGGCTACACCTTC.

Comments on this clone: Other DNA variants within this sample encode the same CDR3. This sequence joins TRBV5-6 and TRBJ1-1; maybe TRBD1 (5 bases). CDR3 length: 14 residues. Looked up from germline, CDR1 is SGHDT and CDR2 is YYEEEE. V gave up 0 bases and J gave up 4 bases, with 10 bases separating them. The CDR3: CASSLGGRGTEAFF. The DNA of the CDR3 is TGTGCCAGCAGCTTGGGGGGGAGGGGCACTGAAGCTTTCTTT.

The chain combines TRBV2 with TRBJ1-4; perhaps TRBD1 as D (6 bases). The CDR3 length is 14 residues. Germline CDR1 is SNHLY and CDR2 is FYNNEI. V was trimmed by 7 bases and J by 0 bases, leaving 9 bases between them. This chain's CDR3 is CASTRDTTNEKLFF. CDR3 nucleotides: TGTGCCAGCACACGGGACACAACTAATGAAAAACTGTTTTTT. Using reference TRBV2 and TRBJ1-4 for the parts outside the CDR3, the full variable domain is EPEVTQTPSHQVTQMGQEVILRCVPISNHLYFYWYRQILGQKVEFLVSFYNNEISEKSEIFDDQFSVERPDGSNFTLKIRSTKLEDSAMYFCASTRDTTNEKLFFGSGTQLSVL.

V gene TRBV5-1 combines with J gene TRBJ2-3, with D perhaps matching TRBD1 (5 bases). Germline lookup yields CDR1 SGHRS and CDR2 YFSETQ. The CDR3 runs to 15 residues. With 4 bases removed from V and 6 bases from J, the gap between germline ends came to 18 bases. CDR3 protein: CASSPGPRSSDTQYF. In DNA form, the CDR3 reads TGCGCCAGCAGCCCAGGGCCCAGGAGCTCTGATACGCAGTATTTT. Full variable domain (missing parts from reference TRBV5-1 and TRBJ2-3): KAGVTQTPRYLIKTRGQQVTLSCSPISGHRSVSWYQQTPGQGLQFLFEYFSETQRNKGNFPGRFSGRQFSNSRSEMNVSTLELGDSALYLCASSPGPRSSDTQYFGPGTRLTVL.

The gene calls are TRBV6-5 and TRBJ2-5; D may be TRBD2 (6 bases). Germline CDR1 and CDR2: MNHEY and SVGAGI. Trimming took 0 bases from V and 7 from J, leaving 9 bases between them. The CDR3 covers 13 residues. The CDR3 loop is CASSYSDGGTQYF. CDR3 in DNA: TGTGCCAGCAGTTACTCTGACGGGGGGACCCAGTACTTC.

DNA for the CDR3: TGCGCCAGCAGCCGAGAACCTACCAGCGGCCTCTATGATACGCAGTATTTT. It codes for CASSREPTSGLYDTQYF. The chain employs TRBV4-1 and TRBJ2-3; D is perhaps TRBD2 (5 bases). The CDR3 is 17 amino acids. The V and J ends lost 4 bases and 6 bases respectively, with 23 bases between them. CDR1 and CDR2 (germline): MGHRA, YSYEKL.

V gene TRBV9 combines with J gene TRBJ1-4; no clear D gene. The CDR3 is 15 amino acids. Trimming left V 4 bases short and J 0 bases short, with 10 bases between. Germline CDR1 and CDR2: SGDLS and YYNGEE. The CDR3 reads CASSPRLTTNEKLFF. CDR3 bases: TGTGCCAGCAGCCCCCGACTGACAACTAATGAAAAACTGTTTTTT.